The 14 T cell receptor beta chains reported below all come from one sample, sequenced in a study of cytomegalovirus exposure and HLA in healthy donors. The PCR had 60 Vbeta and 13 Jbeta primers. Here immunoSEQ multiplex PCR was the method, and the copy in TCRdb shows in-frame clones only, minus some. There are some 160,000 clones in the sample; around 77% occur only once, and under 2% lies in the top ten. What was sequenced was PBMCs. The source of these receptors is a woman aged 25-40 years in good health and CMV-seronegative.

The rearrangement joins TRBV9 to TRBJ2-3; 7 bases agree with TRBD1. V gave up 0 bases and J gave up 2 bases; unmatched junction bases: 6. From germline, CDR1 is SGDLS and CDR2 YYNGEE. The CDR3 loop spans 16 amino acids. The CDR3 DNA follows: TGTGCCAGCAGCGTAGCTATAGACAGGGACACAGATACGCAGTATTTT. Translation gives CASSVAIDRDTDTQYF.

This clone has a single count. This chain connects TRBV19 to TRBJ1-3; tentative D call: TRBD1 (6 bases). The CDR3 extends over 16 amino acids. V dropped 3 bases and J dropped 4 bases, with 16 bases sitting between them. CDR1 and CDR2 (germline): LNHDA, SQIVND (reference sequence). CDR3 sequence: CASSITVARGGNTIYF. The CDR3 nucleotides read TGTGCCAGTAGTATCACTGTAGCCAGGGGCGGAAACACCATATATTTT.

In nucleotides, the CDR3 is TGTGCCAGTAGTTCCCCGACAGGGGGATACGGCTACACCTTC. This codes for CASSSPTGGYGYTF. The V call is TRBV19, the J call TRBJ1-2; 9 bases align to TRBD1. The CDR3 length is 14 residues. J gave up 8 bases and V 5 bases, and 9 bases lay outside the gene matches. Germline loops: CDR1 LNHDA, CDR2 SQIVND (reference sequence).

The genes are TRBV25-1 and TRBJ1-1, with D unclear. Trimming pared 2 bases from V and 4 bases from J, leaving 14 bases between. The CDR3 length is 15 residues. Germline values: CDR1 MGHDK, CDR2 SYGVNS. CDR3 sequence: CASSEPRGRATEAFF. In nucleotides, the CDR3 is TGTGCCAGCAGTGAACCCCGGGGTAGGGCCACTGAAGCTTTCTTT.

This chain connects TRBV5-1 to TRBJ2-5, with 7 bases matching TRBD2. Germline V gives CDR1 SGHRS, CDR2 YFSETQ. CDR3 length: 16 amino acids. Trimming took 0 bases from V and 8 from J; bases not matched to a gene: 13. The CDR3 bases are TGCGCCAGCAGCTTGGATATGGGAGGGTCGATTGGAACCCAGTACTTC. Translated, it gives CASSLDMGGSIGTQYF.

This chain connects TRBV5-4 to TRBJ1-1; D gene uncertain. The CDR3 has 13 residues. V was pared by 9 bases and J by 2 bases, with 14 bases between. CDR1 is SGHNT, CDR2 YYREEE, per germline (reference sequence). The CDR3 bases are TGTGCCATCATAACACTAAGAAACACTGAAGCTTTCTTT. Translation gives CAIITLRNTEAFF.

The chain combines TRBV29-1 with TRBJ2-3, with TRBD2 matching over 7 bases. The CDR3 length is 14 residues. V lost 1 base, J lost 5 bases, and 6 bases stayed unmatched. Looked up from germline, CDR1 is SQVTM and CDR2 is ANQGSEA. CDR3 bases: TGCAGCGTTGAAGGGGGCCGGGGGGTAGATACGCAGTATTTT. Amino acids: CSVEGGRGVDTQYF.

The CDR3 sequence is CASSSRHGGMIETQYF. CDR3 coding DNA: TGTGCCAGCAGCTCCCGACATGGCGGGATGATCGAGACCCAGTACTTC. V and J are TRBV7-3 and TRBJ2-5, with D possibly being TRBD2 (6 bases). Trimming left V 4 bases short and J 5 bases short, with 20 bases between. The CDR3 has 16 residues. Germline V gene lookup returns CDR1 SGHTA and CDR2 FQGTGA.

This clone was detected once. The chain joins TRBV6-4 to TRBJ2-1; 7 bases map to TRBD1. The CDR3 sequence is 14 residues long. Trimming removed 5 bases from V and 9 bases from J; junction bases left unmatched: 10. Germline V CDR1 and CDR2: MRHNA, SNTAGT. Here the CDR3 DNA reads TGTGCCAGCAGTCGGGACAGCGCTCGCAGTGAGCAGTTCTTC. Translated, it gives CASSRDSARSEQFF.

The V gene is TRBV4-3, the J gene TRBJ2-5; 13 bases map to TRBD2. TRBJ2-7 matches the DNA end more closely, so the J call is doubtful. This CDR3 spans 16 amino acids. CDR1 is LGHNA and CDR2 is YSLEER in the germline V gene. CDR3 bases: TGCGCCAGCAGCCATGACGGGACTAGCGGGGACTACGAGCAGTACTTC. Residues: CASSHDGTSGDYEQYF.

The rearrangement joins TRBV19 to TRBJ1-5, with 7 bases lining up with TRBD1. CDR1 is LNHDA and CDR2 is SQIVND in the germline V gene (reference sequence). After removal of 6 bases from V and 2 bases from J, the junction contained 7 bases not matched to a gene. This CDR3 has 15 residues. CDR3 in DNA: TGTGCCAGTAGAGACAGGGACAGAGGCAATCAGCCCCAGCATTTT. It is translated as CASRDRDRGNQPQHF. The entire variable domain, with the rest obtained from reference TRBV19 and TRBJ1-5, is as follows: DGGITQSPKYLFRKEGQNVTLSCEQNLNHDAMYWYRQDPGQGLRLIYYSQIVNDFQKGDIAEGYSVSREKKESFPLTVTSAQKNPTAFYLCASRDRDRGNQPQHFGDGTRLSIL.

The V and J genes are TRBV6-5 and TRBJ2-7; 7 bases match TRBD1. The CDR3 covers 14 residues. The V gene end was trimmed by 2 bases and the J gene end by 8 bases; junction bases not matched to a gene: 9. Germline loops: CDR1 MNHEY, CDR2 SVGAGI. The CDR3 sequence is CASSYPDRAGQQYF. Written as DNA, the CDR3 is TGTGCCAGCAGTTACCCCGACAGGGCCGGCCAGCAGTACTTC.

The chain employs TRBV6-5 and TRBJ1-2; TRBD1 aligns across 7 bases. Germline V gene data show CDR1 as MNHEY and CDR2 as SVGAGI. Trimming at V came to 5 bases and at J to 8 bases, leaving 8 bases not matched to a gene. The length of the CDR3 is 13 residues. CDR3 DNA sequence: TGTGCCAGCAGTGGAAGCAGGGGGAAGGGCTACACCTTC. Its protein is CASSGSRGKGYTF.

This sequence joins TRBV16 and TRBJ1-5, with 7 positions matching TRBD1. V gave up 1 base and J gave up 2 bases; unmatched junction bases: 2. The CDR3 sequence is 15 residues long. CDR1 and CDR2 from the germline V gene are KGHSY and FQNENV. The CDR3 DNA sequence: TGTGCCAGCAGCCAATTCGGACAGGGCAATCAGCCCCAGCATTTT. Its protein product is CASSQFGQGNQPQHF. Combining the CDR3 with reference TRBV16 and TRBJ1-5 gives the whole variable domain GEEVAQTPKHLVRGEGQKAKLYCAPIKGHSYVFWYQQVLKNEFKFLISFQNENVFDETGMPKERFSAKCLPNSPCSLEIQATKLEDSAVYFCASSQFGQGNQPQHFGDGTRLSIL.